Shown below are 24 T cell receptor beta chains from a single sample sequenced in a study of T cell repertoires in ileal Crohn's disease. Clones were read by immunoSEQ multiplex PCR, and TCRdb kept only the in-frame ones, dropping some. Altogether 10,000 to 15,000 clones are present, around 80% being singletons, with the ten largest covering roughly 4.8%. Input material: ileal tissue. These receptors all come from an adult with Crohn's disease.

V and J are TRBV18 and TRBJ1-1, with 8 bases fitting TRBD1. The CDR3 is made up of 15 amino acids. V shed 0 bases and J 8 bases; nucleotides not matched to a gene: 8. Germline CDR1 and CDR2: KGHSH and LQKENI. CDR3: CASSPPAGGVGEAFF. As DNA, the CDR3 is TGTGCCAGCTCACCACCCGCAGGGGGCGTGGGAGAAGCTTTCTTT. Full variable domain (rest looked up from reference TRBV18 and TRBJ1-1): NAGVMQNPRHLVRRRGQEARLRCSPMKGHSHVYWYRQLPEEGLKFMVYLQKENIIDESGMPKERFSAEFPKEGPSILRIQQVVRGDSAAYFCASSPPAGGVGEAFFGQGTRLTVV.

The rearrangement uses TRBV11-2 and TRBJ2-6, with D possibly TRBD1 on 6 matching bases. Trimming cost V 5 bases and J 3 bases, with 14 bases left between them. Germline-derived CDR1 and CDR2 are SGHAT and FQNNGV. This CDR3 comprises 16 residues. CDR3 in amino acids: CASSLGQGRGANVLTF. CDR3 coding DNA: TGTGCCAGCAGCCTTGGGCAGGGGCGTGGGGCCAACGTCCTGACTTTC.

CDR3 coding DNA: TGCGCCAGCAGTGACCTAGCGGCGAACACCGGGGAGCTGTTTTTT. Translation gives CASSDLAANTGELFF. V is TRBV10-2 and J is TRBJ2-2, with 7 positions matching TRBD2. The trim removed 3 bases at V and 0 bases at J, leaving 1 base unmatched. Looked up from germline, CDR1 is WSHSY and CDR2 is SAAADI. CDR3 length: 15 residues.

The chain joins TRBV6-5 to TRBJ1-2; D is undetermined. This CDR3 is built from 15 residues. V was shortened by 0 bases and J by 2 bases, with 10 bases between the two germline ends. Germline CDR1 is MNHEY and CDR2 is SVGAGI. CDR3: CASSYSNTGNYGYTF. Written as DNA, the CDR3 is TGTGCCAGCAGTTACTCAAATACGGGGAACTATGGCTACACCTTC.

The V call is TRBV19, the J call TRBJ1-1; 10 bases are a match to TRBD1. Trimming removed 4 bases from V and 8 bases from J; junction bases left unmatched: 16. This CDR3 is built from 17 residues. Germline V gene data show CDR1 as LNHDA and CDR2 as SQIVND (reference sequence). CDR3: CASSTTGGASRVPEAFF. CDR3 nucleotides: TGTGCCAGTAGTACGACAGGGGGCGCAAGTCGAGTACCCGAAGCTTTCTTT.

A few counts support this clone. The chain combines TRBV18 with TRBJ1-2; no reliable D call. CDR1 and CDR2 (germline): KGHSH, LQKENI. With 6 bases removed from V and 7 bases from J, the gap between germline ends came to 18 bases. The CDR3 totals 14 residues. The CDR3 DNA follows: TGTGCCAGCTCCGCCGGCGGGGAATCTGCTGGCTACACCTTC. It is translated as CASSAGGESAGYTF.

The chain combines TRBV4-1 with TRBJ2-1; D remains ambiguous. The V gene lost 7 bases and the J gene lost 6 bases, with 19 bases spanning the gap. The CDR3 totals 15 residues. The germline CDR1 and CDR2 sequences are MGHRA and YSYEKL. The CDR3 region is CASTLGSNDPNEQFF. The CDR3 DNA reads TGCGCCAGCACCCTAGGAAGTAACGATCCCAATGAGCAGTTCTTC.

The V call is TRBV2, the J call TRBJ2-3; D might be TRBD2 (6 bases). V dropped 8 bases and J dropped 6 bases, with 9 bases sitting between them. The germline V gene encodes CDR1 SNHLY and CDR2 FYNNEI. CDR3 size: 11 residues. The CDR3, as DNA: TGTGCCAGCGCCGGGACTGATACGCAGTATTTT. It is translated as CASAGTDTQYF.

The gene calls are TRBV6-1 and TRBJ2-7, with a tentative D call TRBD2 (6 bases). Trimming took off 4 bases at V and 2 bases at J, with 21 bases between the two ends. The CDR3 is 17 amino acids. The germline V gene has CDR1 MNHNS and CDR2 SASEGT. The CDR3: CASSGVGGRLDAYEQYF. The CDR3 DNA reads TGTGCCAGCAGTGGGGTCGGGGGAAGACTTGACGCCTACGAGCAGTACTTC.

The chain employs TRBV27 and TRBJ2-5, with TRBD1 as a possible D gene (5 bases). Judging by the DNA end, TRBJ2-7 fits better; the J call may be wrong. CDR3 length: 12 residues. CDR1 and CDR2 (germline): MNHEY, SMNVEV (reference sequence). CDR3 sequence: CASRDNSYEQYF. The CDR3 DNA follows: TGTGCCAGCAGGGACAATTCCTACGAGCAGTACTTC.

V is TRBV6-1 and J is TRBJ2-7; tentatively, D is TRBD1 (6 bases). Germline CDR1 MNHNS, CDR2 SASEGT. Trimming took off 4 bases at V and 3 bases at J, with 22 bases between the two ends. The CDR3 totals 17 residues. CDR3 bases: TGTGCCAGCAGTGCGGTCTTAACGACAGGTCGGGGCTACGAGCAGTACTTC. This codes for CASSAVLTTGRGYEQYF.

V gene TRBV5-6 combines with J gene TRBJ2-3; possibly TRBD1 for D (6 bases). In germline, CDR1 is SGHDT, CDR2 YYEEEE. CDR3 length: 15 amino acids. V was cut by 1 base and J by 2 bases, with 11 bases left in between. CDR3 region: CASSLPGANTDTQYF. In DNA form, the CDR3 reads TGTGCCAGCAGCTTGCCAGGGGCGAACACAGATACGCAGTATTTT.

The DNA for the CDR3 is TGTGCCAGCTCGACTCGGGGCGGGATCAGTTCCTACGAGCAGTACTTC. Translated, it gives CASSTRGGISSYEQYF. This rearrangement joins TRBV7-2 to TRBJ2-5; weak D call: TRBD2 (6 bases). The DNA end is a closer match to TRBJ2-7, so the J assignment may be wrong. Germline CDR1 is SGHTA and CDR2 is FQGNSA. The CDR3 runs to 16 residues.

The rearrangement links TRBV25-1 to TRBJ1-3; possibly TRBD1 for D (5 bases). CDR1 and CDR2 from the germline V gene are MGHDK and SYGVNS. V was trimmed by 6 bases and J by 0 bases, leaving 12 bases between them. The CDR3 has 15 residues. The CDR3 DNA sequence: TGTGCCAGCAGCCCCGACAGTTTCTCTGGAAACACCATATATTTT. This translates into CASSPDSFSGNTIYF.

The rearrangement links TRBV6-1 to TRBJ2-3; weak D call: TRBD1 (6 bases). This CDR3 is built from 15 residues. Germline V lookup: CDR1 MNHNS, CDR2 SASEGT. V gave up 7 bases and J gave up 4 bases, with 18 bases separating them. CDR3 nucleotide sequence: TGTGCCAGCAATAACCGGGACAAACTCGCAGATACGCAGTATTTT. Translating it yields CASNNRDKLADTQYF.

The chain couples TRBV4-2 to TRBJ2-7; D is undetermined. Germline lookup yields CDR1 LGHNA and CDR2 YNFKEQ. The CDR3 is 13 residues long. Trimming stripped 1 base from V and 5 bases from J, with 9 bases between. In DNA form, the CDR3 reads TGTGCCAGCAGCCAAGGACGCGCGGACGAGCAGTACTTC. This codes for CASSQGRADEQYF.

This chain connects TRBV7-2 to TRBJ2-7; D remains unclear. CDR3 length: 14 residues. Trimming cost V 3 bases and J 3 bases, with 12 bases left between them. Looked up from germline, CDR1 is SGHTA and CDR2 is FQGNSA. The CDR3 spells CASSFDSSDYEQYF. CDR3 DNA sequence: TGTGCCAGCAGCTTTGACTCCTCTGACTACGAGCAGTACTTC.

The chain uses TRBV5-1 and TRBJ2-3; D is unresolved. V gave up 4 bases and J gave up 0 bases, with 15 bases separating them. The CDR3 has 16 amino acids. Germline V gives CDR1 SGHRS, CDR2 YFSETQ. For the CDR3, the DNA is TGCGCCAGCAGCGCAGGATACAACCCAAGCACAGATACGCAGTATTTT. Its translation is CASSAGYNPSTDTQYF.

This clone was counted a single time. The rearrangement links TRBV4-2 to TRBJ1-2; a weak D match, TRBD1 (5 bases). The CDR3 loop spans 15 amino acids. Germline lookup yields CDR1 LGHNA and CDR2 YNFKEQ. V lost 1 base and J 5 bases, leaving 14 bases between the germline ends. The DNA for the CDR3 is TGTGCCAGCAGCCAAGGAAGTAAGCAGGGATATGGCTACACCTTC. Protein: CASSQGSKQGYGYTF.

The CDR3 here is CSADWPGQGHYGYTF. The DNA of the CDR3 is TGCAGCGCGGATTGGCCGGGACAGGGGCACTATGGCTACACCTTC. This sequence joins TRBV29-1 and TRBJ1-2, with 10 nucleotides matching TRBD1. The CDR3 contains 15 residues. V lost 7 bases to trimming and J lost 3 bases; unmatched junction nucleotides: 11. The germline gives CDR1 SQVTM, CDR2 ANQGSEA.

The V gene is TRBV19, the J gene TRBJ2-7, with a tentative D call TRBD1 (6 bases). The CDR3 contains 12 residues. Trimming pared 9 bases from V and 2 bases from J, leaving 11 bases between. CDR1 LNHDA and CDR2 SQIVND come from the germline V gene (reference sequence). This chain's CDR3 is CASRGLTYEQYF. The CDR3 region has the DNA TGTGCCAGCAGGGGTTTAACCTACGAGCAGTACTTC.

The rearrangement uses TRBV6-5 and TRBJ2-7; no reliable D call. V was cut by 9 bases and J by 7 bases, with 13 bases left in between. Germline lookup yields CDR1 MNHEY and CDR2 SVGAGI. The CDR3 is made up of 11 amino acids. Here the CDR3 reads CASQHSGEQYF. The CDR3 nucleotides are TGTGCCAGTCAACACAGTGGGGAGCAGTACTTC.

The chain carries TRBV12-2 and TRBJ2-3; TRBD2 is the table's D call and was not checked against the DNA. TRBV12-2 is assigned pseudogene status. CDR3 size: 16 residues. In nucleotides, the CDR3 is TGTGCAAGTCGCCAGACTAGCGAGAGGGGCACAGATACGCAGTATTTT. Translated, it gives CASRQTSERGTDTQYF.

This clone came up a few times. The chain uses TRBV6-6 and TRBJ1-6, with 7 bases identical to TRBD1. The CDR3 spans 15 residues. V gave up 7 bases and J gave up 7 bases; unmatched junction bases: 10. Germline CDR1 reads MNHNY; CDR2 reads SVGAGI (reference sequence). CDR3 sequence reads: CASTLSGTENSPLHF. The DNA for the CDR3 is TGTGCCAGCACCTTATCCGGGACAGAGAATTCACCCCTCCACTTT.